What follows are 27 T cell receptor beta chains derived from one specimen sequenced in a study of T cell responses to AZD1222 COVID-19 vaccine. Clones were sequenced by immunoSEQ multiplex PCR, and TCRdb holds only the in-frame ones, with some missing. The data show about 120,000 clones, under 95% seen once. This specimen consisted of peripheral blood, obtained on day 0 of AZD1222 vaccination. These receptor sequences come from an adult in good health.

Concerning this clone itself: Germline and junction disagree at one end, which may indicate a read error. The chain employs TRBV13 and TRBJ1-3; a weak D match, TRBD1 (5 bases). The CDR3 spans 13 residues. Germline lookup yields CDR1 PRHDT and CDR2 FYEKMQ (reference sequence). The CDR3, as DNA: TGTGCCAGCAGCCTAGGGGTTTTAAACACCATATATTTT. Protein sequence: CASSLGVLNTIYF.

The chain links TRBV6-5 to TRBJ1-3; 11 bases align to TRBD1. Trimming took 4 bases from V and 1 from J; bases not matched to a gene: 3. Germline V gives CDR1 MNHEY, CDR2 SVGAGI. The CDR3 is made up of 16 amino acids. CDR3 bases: TGTGCCAGCAGTTCCGGACAGGGGGCATCTGGAAACACCATATATTTT. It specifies CASSSGQGASGNTIYF.

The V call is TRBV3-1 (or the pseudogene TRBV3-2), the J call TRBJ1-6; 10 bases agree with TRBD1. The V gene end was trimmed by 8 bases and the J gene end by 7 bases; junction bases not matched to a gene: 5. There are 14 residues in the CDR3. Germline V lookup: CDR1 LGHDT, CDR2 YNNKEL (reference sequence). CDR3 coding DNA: TGTGCCAGCGGACCGGGACAGGGGAATTCACCCCTCCACTTT. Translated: CASGPGQGNSPLHF.

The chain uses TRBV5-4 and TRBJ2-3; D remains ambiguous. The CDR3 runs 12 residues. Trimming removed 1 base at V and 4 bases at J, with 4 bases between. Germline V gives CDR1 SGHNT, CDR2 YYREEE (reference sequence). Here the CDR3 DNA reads TGTGCCAGCAGCTTGAGGGCAGATACGCAGTATTTT. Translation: CASSLRADTQYF.

The CDR3 nucleotides read TGTGCCAGCAATAGACAGTCGGGTACGCAGTATTTT. Translated, it gives CASNRQSGTQYF. The chain is built from TRBV28 and TRBJ2-3; a weak D match, TRBD1 (5 bases). CDR1 is MDHEN and CDR2 is SYDVKM in the germline V gene. V was pared by 7 bases and J by 8 bases, with 13 bases between. The CDR3 extends over 12 amino acids. Looking up the rest from reference TRBV28 and TRBJ2-3 gives the full variable domain: DVKVTQSSRYLVKRTGEKVFLECVQDMDHENMFWYRQDPGLGLRLIYFSYDVKMKEKGDIPEGYSVSREKKERFSLILESASTNQTSMYLCASNRQSGTQYFGPGTRLTVL.

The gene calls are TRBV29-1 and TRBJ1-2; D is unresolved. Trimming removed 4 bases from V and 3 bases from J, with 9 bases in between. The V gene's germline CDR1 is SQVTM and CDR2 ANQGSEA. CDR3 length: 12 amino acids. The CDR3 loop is CSVGTDHYGYTF. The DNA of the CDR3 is TGCAGCGTTGGGACCGACCACTATGGCTACACCTTC.

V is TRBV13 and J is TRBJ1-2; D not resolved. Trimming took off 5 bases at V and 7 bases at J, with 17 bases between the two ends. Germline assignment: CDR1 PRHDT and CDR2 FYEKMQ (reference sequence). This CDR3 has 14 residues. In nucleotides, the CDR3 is TGTGCCAGCAGCCCAAAAATTGGACTGGGTGGCTACACCTTC. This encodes CASSPKIGLGGYTF.

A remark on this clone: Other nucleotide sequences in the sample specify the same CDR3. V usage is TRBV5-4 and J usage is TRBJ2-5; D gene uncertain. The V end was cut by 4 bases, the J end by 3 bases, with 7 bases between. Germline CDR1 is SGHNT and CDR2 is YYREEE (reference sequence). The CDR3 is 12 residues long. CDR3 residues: CASSLPKETQYF. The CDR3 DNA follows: TGTGCCAGCAGCCTACCAAAAGAGACCCAGTACTTC.

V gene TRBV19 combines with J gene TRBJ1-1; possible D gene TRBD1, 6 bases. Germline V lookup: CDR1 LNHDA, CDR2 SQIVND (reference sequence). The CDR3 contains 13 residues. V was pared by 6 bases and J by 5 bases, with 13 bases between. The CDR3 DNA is TGTGCCAGTAGCAACACCGGACAGACTGAAGCTTTCTTT. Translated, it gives CASSNTGQTEAFF. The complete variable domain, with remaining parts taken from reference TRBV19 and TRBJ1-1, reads DGGITQSPKYLFRKEGQNVTLSCEQNLNHDAMYWYRQDPGQGLRLIYYSQIVNDFQKGDIAEGYSVSREKKESFPLTVTSAQKNPTAFYLCASSNTGQTEAFFGQGTRLTVV.

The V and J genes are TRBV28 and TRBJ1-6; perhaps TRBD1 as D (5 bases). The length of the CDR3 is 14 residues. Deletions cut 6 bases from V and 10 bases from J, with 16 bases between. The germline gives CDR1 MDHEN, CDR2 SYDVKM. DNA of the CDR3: TGTGCCAGCAGCCTCACTTGGTCAGGGTCACCCCTCCACTTT. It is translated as CASSLTWSGSPLHF.

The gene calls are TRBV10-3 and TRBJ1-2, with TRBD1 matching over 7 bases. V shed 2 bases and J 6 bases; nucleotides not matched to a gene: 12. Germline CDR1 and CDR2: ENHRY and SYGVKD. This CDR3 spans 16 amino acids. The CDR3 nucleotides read TGTGCCATCAGTGAGCCCGGTTTGGACAGGCTGAATGGCTACACCTTC. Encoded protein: CAISEPGLDRLNGYTF.

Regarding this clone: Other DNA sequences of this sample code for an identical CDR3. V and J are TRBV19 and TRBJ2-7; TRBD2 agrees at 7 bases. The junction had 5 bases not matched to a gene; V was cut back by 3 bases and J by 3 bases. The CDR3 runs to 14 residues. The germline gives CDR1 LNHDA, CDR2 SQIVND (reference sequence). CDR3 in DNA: TGTGCCAGTAGTATCGGCGGGAGCAGCTACGAGCAGTACTTC. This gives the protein CASSIGGSSYEQYF. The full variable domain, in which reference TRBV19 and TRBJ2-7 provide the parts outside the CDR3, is DGGITQSPKYLFRKEGQNVTLSCEQNLNHDAMYWYRQDPGQGLRLIYYSQIVNDFQKGDIAEGYSVSREKKESFPLTVTSAQKNPTAFYLCASSIGGSSYEQYFGPGTRLTVT.

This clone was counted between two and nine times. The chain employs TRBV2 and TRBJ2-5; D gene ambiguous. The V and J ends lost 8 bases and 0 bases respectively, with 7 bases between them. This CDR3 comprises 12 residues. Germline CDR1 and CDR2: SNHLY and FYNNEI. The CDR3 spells CASHRNQETQYF. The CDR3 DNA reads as TGTGCCAGCCACCGTAACCAAGAGACCCAGTACTTC.

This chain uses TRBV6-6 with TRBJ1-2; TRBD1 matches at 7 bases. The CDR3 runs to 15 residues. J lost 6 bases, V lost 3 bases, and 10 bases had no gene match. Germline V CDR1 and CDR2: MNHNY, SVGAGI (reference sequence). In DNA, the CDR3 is TGTGCCAGCAGTTATTCGACAGGGAAGGATCATGGCTACACCTTC. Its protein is CASSYSTGKDHGYTF.

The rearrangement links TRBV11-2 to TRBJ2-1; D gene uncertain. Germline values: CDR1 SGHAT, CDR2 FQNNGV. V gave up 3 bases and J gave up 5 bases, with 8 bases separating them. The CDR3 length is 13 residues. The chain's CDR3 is CASSLGRNNEQFF. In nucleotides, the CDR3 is TGTGCCAGCAGCTTGGGCAGAAACAATGAGCAGTTCTTC.

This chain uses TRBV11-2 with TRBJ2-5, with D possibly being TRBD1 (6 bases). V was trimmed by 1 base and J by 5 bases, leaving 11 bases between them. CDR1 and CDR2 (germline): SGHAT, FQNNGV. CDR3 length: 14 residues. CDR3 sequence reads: CASSLGTRGETQYF. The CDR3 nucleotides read TGTGCCAGCAGCTTAGGGACCAGGGGCGAGACCCAGTACTTC.

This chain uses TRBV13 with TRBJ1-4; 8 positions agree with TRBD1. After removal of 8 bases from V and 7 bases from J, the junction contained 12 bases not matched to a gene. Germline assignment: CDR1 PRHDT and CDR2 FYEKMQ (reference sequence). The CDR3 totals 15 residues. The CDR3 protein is CASCVQGDNSEKLFF. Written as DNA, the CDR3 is TGTGCCAGCTGCGTACAGGGGGATAATAGTGAAAAACTGTTTTTT.

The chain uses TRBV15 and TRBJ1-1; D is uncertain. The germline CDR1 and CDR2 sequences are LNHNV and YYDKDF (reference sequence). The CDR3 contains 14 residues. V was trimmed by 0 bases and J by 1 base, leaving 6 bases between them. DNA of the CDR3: TGTGCCACCAGCAGAGATAGAGCGAACACTGAAGCTTTCTTT. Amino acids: CATSRDRANTEAFF. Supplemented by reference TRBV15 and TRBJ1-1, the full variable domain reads DAMVIQNPRYQVTQFGKPVTLSCSQTLNHNVMYWYQQKSSQAPKLLFHYYDKDFNNEADTPDNFQSRRPNTSFCFLDIRSPGLGDTAMYLCATSRDRANTEAFFGQGTRLTVV.

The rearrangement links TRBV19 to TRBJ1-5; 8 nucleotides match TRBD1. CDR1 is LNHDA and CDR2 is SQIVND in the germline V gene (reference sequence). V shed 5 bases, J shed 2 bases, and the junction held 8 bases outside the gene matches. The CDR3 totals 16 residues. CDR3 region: CASSRLGQGGNQPQHF. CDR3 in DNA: TGTGCCAGTAGTCGCCTCGGACAGGGTGGCAATCAGCCCCAGCATTTT. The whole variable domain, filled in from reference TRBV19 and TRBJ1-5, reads DGGITQSPKYLFRKEGQNVTLSCEQNLNHDAMYWYRQDPGQGLRLIYYSQIVNDFQKGDIAEGYSVSREKKESFPLTVTSAQKNPTAFYLCASSRLGQGGNQPQHFGDGTRLSIL.

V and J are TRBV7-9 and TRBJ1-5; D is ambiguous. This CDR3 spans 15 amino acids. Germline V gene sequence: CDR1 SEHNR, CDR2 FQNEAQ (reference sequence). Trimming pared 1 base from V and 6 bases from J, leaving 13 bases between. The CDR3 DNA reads TGTGCCAGCAGCTTAGGAGGAGGGAAGGGTCAGCCCCAGCATTTT. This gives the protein CASSLGGGKGQPQHF.

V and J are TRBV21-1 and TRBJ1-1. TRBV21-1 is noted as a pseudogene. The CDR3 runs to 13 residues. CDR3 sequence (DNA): TGTGCCAGCAGCAAGGGGTTGAACACTGAAGCTTTCTTT. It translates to CASSKGLNTEAFF.

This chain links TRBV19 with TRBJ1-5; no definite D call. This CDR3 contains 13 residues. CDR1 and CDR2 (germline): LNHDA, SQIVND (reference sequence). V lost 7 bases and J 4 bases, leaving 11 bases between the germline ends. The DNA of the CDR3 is TGTGCCAGTAACATCGCGGGGAATCAGCCCCAGCATTTT. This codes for CASNIAGNQPQHF. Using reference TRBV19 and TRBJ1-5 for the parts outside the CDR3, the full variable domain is DGGITQSPKYLFRKEGQNVTLSCEQNLNHDAMYWYRQDPGQGLRLIYYSQIVNDFQKGDIAEGYSVSREKKESFPLTVTSAQKNPTAFYLCASNIAGNQPQHFGDGTRLSIL.

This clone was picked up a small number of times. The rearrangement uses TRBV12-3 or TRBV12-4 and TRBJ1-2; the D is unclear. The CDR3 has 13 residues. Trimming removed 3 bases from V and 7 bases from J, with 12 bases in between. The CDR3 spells CASSFEGGSGYTF. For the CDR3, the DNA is TGTGCCAGCAGTTTTGAGGGCGGGTCTGGCTACACCTTC.

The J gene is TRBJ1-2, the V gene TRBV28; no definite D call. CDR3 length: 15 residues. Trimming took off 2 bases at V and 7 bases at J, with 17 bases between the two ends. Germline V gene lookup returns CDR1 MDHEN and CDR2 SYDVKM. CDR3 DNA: TGTGCCAGCAGTTTAAGGGTCAACGGAAGAGGTGGCTACACCTTC. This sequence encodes CASSLRVNGRGGYTF.

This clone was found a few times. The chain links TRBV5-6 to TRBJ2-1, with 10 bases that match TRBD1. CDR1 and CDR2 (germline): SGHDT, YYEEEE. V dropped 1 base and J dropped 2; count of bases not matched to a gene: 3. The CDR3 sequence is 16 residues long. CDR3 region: CASSLSGQGTYNEQFF. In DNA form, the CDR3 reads TGTGCCAGCAGCTTGTCGGGACAGGGGACCTACAATGAGCAGTTCTTC.

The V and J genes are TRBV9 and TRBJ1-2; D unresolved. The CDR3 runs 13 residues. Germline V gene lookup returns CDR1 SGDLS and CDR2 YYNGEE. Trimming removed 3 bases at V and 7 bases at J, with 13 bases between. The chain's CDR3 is CASSATANGGYTF. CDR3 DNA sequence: TGTGCCAGCAGCGCAACAGCGAACGGTGGCTACACCTTC. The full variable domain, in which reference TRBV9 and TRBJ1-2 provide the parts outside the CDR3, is DSGVTQTPKHLITATGQRVTLRCSPRSGDLSVYWYQQSLDQGLQFLIQYYNGEERAKGNILERFSAQQFPDLHSELNLSSLELGDSALYFCASSATANGGYTFGSGTRLTVV.

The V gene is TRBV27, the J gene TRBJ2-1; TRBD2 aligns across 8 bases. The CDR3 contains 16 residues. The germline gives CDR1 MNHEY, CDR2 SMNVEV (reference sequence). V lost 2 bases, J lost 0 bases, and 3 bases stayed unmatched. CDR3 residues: CASSLPGGPSYNEQFF. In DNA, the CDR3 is TGTGCCAGCAGTTTACCGGGAGGGCCCTCCTACAATGAGCAGTTCTTC.